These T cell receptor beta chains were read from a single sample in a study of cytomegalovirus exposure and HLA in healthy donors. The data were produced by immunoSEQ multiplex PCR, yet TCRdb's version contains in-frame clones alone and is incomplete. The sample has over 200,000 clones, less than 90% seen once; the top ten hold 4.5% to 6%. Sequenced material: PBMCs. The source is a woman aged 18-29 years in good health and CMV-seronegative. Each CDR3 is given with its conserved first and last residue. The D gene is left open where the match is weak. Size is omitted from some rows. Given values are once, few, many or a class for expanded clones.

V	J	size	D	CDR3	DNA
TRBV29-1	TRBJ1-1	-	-	CSVTGLNTEAFF	TGCAGCGTAACAGGCTTGAACACTGAAGCTTTCTTT
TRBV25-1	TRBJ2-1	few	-	CASSGQEGGSYNEQFF	TGTGCCAGCAGTGGTCAAGAAGGGGGATCCTACAATGAGCAGTTCTTC
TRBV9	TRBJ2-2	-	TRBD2	CASSVEARTSIAGELFF	TGTGCCAGCAGCGTAGAAGCCCGGACTAGCATCGCCGGGGAGCTGTTTTTT
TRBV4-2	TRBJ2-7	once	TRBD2	CASSQVVAGSGEQYF	TGTGCCAGCAGCCAAGTAGTAGCGGGGTCGGGCGAGCAGTACTTC
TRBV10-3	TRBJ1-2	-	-	CAIKGGDYGYTF	TGTGCCATCAAGGGGGGCGACTATGGCTACACCTTC
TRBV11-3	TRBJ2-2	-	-	CASTLSTGELFF	TGTGCCAGCACCCTCAGCACCGGGGAGCTGTTTTTT
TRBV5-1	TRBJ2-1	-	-	CASSLQGSHNEQFF	TGCGCCAGCAGCTTGCAGGGGTCCCACAATGAGCAGTTCTTC
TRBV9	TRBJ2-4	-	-	CASSVAPSADIQYF	TGTGCCAGCAGCGTAGCTCCCTCCGCGGACATTCAGTACTTC
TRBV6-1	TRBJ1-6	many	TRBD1	CASRTQGAEDSPLHF	TGTGCCAGCAGGACACAGGGGGCGGAGGATTCACCCCTCCACTTT
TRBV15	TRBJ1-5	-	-	CATSRDREDQPQHF	TGTGCCACCAGCAGAGACAGGGAGGATCAGCCCCAGCATTTT
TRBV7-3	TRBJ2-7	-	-	CASSYREGYEQYF	TGTGCCAGCAGCTACCGGGAAGGCTACGAGCAGTACTTC
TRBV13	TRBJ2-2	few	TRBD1	CASSIGTVNTGELFF	TGTGCCAGCAGCATCGGGACAGTCAACACCGGGGAGCTGTTTTTT
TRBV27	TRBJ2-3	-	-	CASSPTTFYGTDTQYF	TGTGCCAGCAGTCCCACGACGTTTTACGGCACAGATACGCAGTATTTT
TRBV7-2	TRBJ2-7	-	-	CASSLSLLRSYEQYF	TGTGCCAGCAGCTTATCTCTACTCCGCTCCTACGAGCAGTACTTC
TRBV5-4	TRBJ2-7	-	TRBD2	CASRSRGTNSYEQYF	TGTGCCAGCAGGTCTCGCGGGACTAACTCCTACGAGCAGTACTTC
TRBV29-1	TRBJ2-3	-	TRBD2	CSATTSGGTDTQYF	TGCAGCGCCACAACGAGCGGGGGAACAGATACGCAGTATTTT
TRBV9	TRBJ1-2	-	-	CASSAYARSANYGYTF	TGTGCCAGCAGCGCCTACGCGAGGTCCGCTAACTATGGCTACACCTTC
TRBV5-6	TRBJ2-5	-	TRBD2	CASSFGLAGGQETQYF	TGTGCCAGCAGCTTTGGGCTAGCGGGAGGGCAAGAGACCCAGTACTTC
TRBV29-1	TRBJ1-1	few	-	CSAGRSSNTEAFF	TGCAGCGCCGGTCGCAGTTCGAACACTGAAGCTTTCTTT
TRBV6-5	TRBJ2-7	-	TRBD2	CASRTQRGASYEQYF	TGTGCCAGCAGGACTCAGCGGGGGGCCTCCTACGAGCAGTACTTC
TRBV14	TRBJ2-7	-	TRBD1	CASSQEFGTAEQYF	TGTGCCAGCAGCCAAGAGTTTGGGACAGCCGAGCAGTACTTC
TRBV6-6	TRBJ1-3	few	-	CASSYSGTSGNTIYF	TGTGCCAGCAGTTACTCGGGCACCTCTGGAAACACCATATATTTT
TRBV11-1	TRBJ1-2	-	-	CASSKRSPGEENYGYTF	TGTGCCAGCAGTAAGAGGTCCCCGGGTGAGGAAAACTATGGCTACACCTTC
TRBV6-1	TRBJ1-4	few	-	CASRVTRGENEKLFF	TGTGCCAGCAGGGTTACGAGAGGCGAAAATGAAAAACTGTTTTTT
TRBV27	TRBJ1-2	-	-	CASSLFGNTAYGYTF	TGTGCCAGCAGCCTGTTCGGGAACACCGCCTATGGCTACACCTTC
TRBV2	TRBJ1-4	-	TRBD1	CASQSRDREEEKLFF	TGTGCCAGCCAGAGCCGGGACAGGGAGGAGGAAAAACTGTTTTTT
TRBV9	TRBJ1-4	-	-	CASSPMGATNEKLFF	TGTGCCAGCAGCCCGATGGGGGCAACTAATGAAAAACTGTTTTTT
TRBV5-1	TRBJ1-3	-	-	CASSLEADSGNTIYF	TGCGCCAGCAGCTTGGAAGCAGACTCTGGAAACACCATATATTTT
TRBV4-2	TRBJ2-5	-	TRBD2	CASSLGTSGQETQYF	TGTGCCAGCAGCCTGGGGACTAGCGGCCAAGAGACCCAGTACTTC
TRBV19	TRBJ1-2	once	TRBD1	CATSDRAGYGYTF	TGTGCCACCTCGGACAGGGCAGGTTATGGCTACACCTTC
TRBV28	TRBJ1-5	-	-	CASSLFETGNQPQHF	TGTGCCAGCAGTTTATTTGAGACAGGCAATCAGCCCCAGCATTTT
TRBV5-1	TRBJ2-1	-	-	CASFLRESANEQFF	TGCGCCAGCTTCCTCAGGGAATCCGCCAATGAGCAGTTCTTC
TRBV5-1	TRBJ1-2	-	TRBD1	CASSLGAKGAYGYTF	TGCGCCAGCAGCTTGGGGGCCAAGGGGGCCTATGGCTACACCTTC
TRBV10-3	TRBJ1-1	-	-	CAISERQLEAFF	TGTGCCATCAGTGAAAGGCAGCTTGAAGCTTTCTTT
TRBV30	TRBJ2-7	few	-	CAWSARPPGEQYF	TGTGCCTGGAGTGCCCGACCTCCCGGAGAGCAGTACTTC
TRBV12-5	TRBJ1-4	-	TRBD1	CASGRDREEEKLFF	TGTGCTAGTGGGAGGGACAGGGAGGAAGAAAAACTGTTTTTT
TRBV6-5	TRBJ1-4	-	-	CASSPVLGTNEKLFF	TGTGCCAGCAGTCCTGTGCTGGGAACTAATGAAAAACTGTTTTTT
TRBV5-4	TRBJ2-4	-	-	CASSLGGPNIQYF	TGTGCCAGCAGCTTGGGGGGCCCAAACATTCAGTACTTC
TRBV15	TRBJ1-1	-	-	CATSKPEQRAQNTEAFF	TGTGCCACCAGCAAACCGGAACAGCGGGCCCAGAACACTGAAGCTTTCTTT
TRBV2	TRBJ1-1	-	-	CASREQGRTEAFF	TGTGCCAGCAGGGAACAGGGAAGGACTGAAGCTTTCTTT
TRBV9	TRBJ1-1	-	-	CASSVAADSVNTEAFF	TGTGCCAGCAGCGTAGCAGCCGACAGTGTGAACACTGAAGCTTTCTTT
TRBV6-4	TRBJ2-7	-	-	CASIQPGKEVFYEQYF	TGTGCCAGCATCCAACCTGGGAAGGAGGTGTTCTACGAGCAGTACTTC
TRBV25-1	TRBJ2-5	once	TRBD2	CASGGDEETQYF	TGTGCCAGCGGGGGGGACGAAGAGACCCAGTACTTC
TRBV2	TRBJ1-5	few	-	CASREGNQPQHF	TGTGCCAGCAGAGAGGGCAATCAGCCCCAGCATTTT
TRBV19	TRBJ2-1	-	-	CASSIVLVGEQFF	TGTGCCAGTAGTATAGTACTAGTCGGTGAGCAGTTCTTC
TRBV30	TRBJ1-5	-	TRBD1	CAWSQGEMQPQHF	TGTGCCTGGAGTCAGGGGGAGATGCAGCCCCAGCATTTT
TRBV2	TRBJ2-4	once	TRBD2	CASSQTGLAGGTKNIQYF	TGTGCCAGCAGTCAGACAGGACTAGCGGGGGGGACCAAAAACATTCAGTACTTC
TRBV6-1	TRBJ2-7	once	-	CATSDPIYEQYF	TGTGCCACCTCGGATCCGATTTACGAGCAGTACTTC
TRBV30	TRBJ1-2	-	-	CAWSGGYGYTF	TGTGCCTGGAGTGGGGGTTATGGCTACACCTTC
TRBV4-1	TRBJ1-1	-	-	CASSQLAAGRAFF	TGCGCCAGCAGCCAATTGGCAGCTGGGAGAGCTTTCTTT
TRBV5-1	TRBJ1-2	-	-	CASSPLGVSGYGYTF	TGCGCCAGCAGCCCCCTAGGAGTCAGTGGGTATGGCTACACCTTC
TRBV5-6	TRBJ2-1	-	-	CASSLVTVSYNEQFF	TGTGCCAGCAGCTTGGTAACTGTCTCCTACAATGAGCAGTTCTTC